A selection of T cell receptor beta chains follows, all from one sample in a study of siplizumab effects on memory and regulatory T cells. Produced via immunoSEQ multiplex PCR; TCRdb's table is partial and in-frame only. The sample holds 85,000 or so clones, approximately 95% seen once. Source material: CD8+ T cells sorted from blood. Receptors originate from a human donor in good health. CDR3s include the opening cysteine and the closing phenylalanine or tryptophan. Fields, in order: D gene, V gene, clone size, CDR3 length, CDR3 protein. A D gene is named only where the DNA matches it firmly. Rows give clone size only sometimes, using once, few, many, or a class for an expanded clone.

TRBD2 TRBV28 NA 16 CASTLVLAGGGNEQFF
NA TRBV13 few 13 CASSHDRSYGYTF
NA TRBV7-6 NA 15 CASSPTTGTKNIQYF
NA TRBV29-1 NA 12 CSALFMNTEAFF
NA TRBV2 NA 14 CASSEDSGIYEQYF
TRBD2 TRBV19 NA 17 CASSSPLGASGFNEQFF
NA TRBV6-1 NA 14 CASSGAGRQETQYF
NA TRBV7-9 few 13 CASSRGVRTEAFF
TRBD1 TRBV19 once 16 CASSITSTGVGYEQYF
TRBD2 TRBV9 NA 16 CASSAALGGVQETQYF
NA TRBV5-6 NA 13 CASSLVGDNEQFF
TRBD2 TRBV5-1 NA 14 CASNLAGGTYEQYF
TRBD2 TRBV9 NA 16 CASSGLAGPKYNEQFF
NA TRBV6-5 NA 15 CASRYQDTSNYGYTF
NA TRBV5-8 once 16 CASSLREYARNQPQHF
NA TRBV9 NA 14 CASSGTWGTDTQYF
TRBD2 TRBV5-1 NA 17 CASSPDPSGRASETQYF
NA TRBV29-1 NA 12 CSVETGSGELFF
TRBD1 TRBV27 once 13 CASRLTQGSEAFF
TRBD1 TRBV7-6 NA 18 CASSLVVQTGVGTGELFF
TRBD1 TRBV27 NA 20 CASSTSGTGVNQRAYYEQYF
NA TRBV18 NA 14 CASSPQGQATEAFF
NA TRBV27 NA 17 CASTVRGGGSGANVLTF
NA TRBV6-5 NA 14 CASSYSRGITEAFF
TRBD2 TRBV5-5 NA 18 CASSLRLAGPGVLNEQFF
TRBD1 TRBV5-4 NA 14 CASSWGDRGPPQHF
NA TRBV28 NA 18 CASSFGLMGASSGNTIYF
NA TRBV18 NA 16 CASSRVRDDMNTEAFF
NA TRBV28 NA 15 CASSLPWDSNQPQHF
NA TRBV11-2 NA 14 CASGWGSLRETQYF
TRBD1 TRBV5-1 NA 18 CASSLVGTGNPSSYEQYF
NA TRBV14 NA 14 CASSPWTESDEQYF
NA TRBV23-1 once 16 CASSTDDVVGNQPQHF
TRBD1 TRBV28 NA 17 CASSFYYRQGDTGELFF
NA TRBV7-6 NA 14 CASSPSALNYEQYF
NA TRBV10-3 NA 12 CAIKDSNQPQHF
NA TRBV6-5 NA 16 CASSYNFLVHTETQYF
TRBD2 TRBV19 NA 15 CASSIITSGHNEQFF
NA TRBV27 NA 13 CASSLGSGREQYF
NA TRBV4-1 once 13 CASSHLGRDGAFF
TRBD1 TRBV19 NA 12 CASSSGTVEAFF
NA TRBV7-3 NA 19 CASSRVAIGVAGGHGELFF
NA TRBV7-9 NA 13 CASSLNGVDRLFF
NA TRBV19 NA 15 CAGGTPLGWGETQYF
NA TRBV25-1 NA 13 CASSPGGNQPQHF
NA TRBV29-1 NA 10 CSVARNEQFF
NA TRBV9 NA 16 CASSGDFGHFGGTQYF
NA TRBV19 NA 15 CASSIWGAGANVLTF
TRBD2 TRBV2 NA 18 CASSVETSGSQGTDTQYF
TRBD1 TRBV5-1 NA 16 CASSLGEGQGFYEQYF